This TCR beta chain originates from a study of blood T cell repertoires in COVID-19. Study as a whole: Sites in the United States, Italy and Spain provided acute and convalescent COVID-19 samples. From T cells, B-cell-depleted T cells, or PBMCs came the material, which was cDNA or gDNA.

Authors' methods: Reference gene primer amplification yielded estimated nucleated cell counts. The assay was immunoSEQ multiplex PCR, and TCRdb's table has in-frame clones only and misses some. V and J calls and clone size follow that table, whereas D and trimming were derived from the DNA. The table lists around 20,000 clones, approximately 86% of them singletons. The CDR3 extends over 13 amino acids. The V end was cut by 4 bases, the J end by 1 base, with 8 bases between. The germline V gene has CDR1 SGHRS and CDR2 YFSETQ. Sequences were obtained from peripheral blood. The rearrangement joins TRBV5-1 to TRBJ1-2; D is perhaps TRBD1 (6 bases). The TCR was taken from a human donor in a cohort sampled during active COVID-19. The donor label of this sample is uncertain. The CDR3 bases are TGCGCCAGCAGCCGGACAGATAACTATGGCTACACCTTC. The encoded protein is CASSRTDNYGYTF.